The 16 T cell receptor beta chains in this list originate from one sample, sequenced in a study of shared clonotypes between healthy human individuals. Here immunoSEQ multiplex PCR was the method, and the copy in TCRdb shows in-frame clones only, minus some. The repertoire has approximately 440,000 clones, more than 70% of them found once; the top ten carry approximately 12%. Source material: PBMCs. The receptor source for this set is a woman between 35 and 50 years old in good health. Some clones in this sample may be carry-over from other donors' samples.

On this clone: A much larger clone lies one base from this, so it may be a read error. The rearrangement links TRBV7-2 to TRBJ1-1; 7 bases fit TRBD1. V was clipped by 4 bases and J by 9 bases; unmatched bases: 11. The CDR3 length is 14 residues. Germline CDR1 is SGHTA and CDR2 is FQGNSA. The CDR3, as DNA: TGTGCCAGCAGCTGGCGACAGGGCCCTGTAAAAGCTTTCTTT. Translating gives CASSWRQGPVKAFF.

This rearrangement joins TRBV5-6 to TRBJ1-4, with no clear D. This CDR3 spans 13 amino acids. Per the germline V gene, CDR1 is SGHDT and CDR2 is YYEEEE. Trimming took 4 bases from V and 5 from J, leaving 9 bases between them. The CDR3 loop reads CASSPTVNEKLFF. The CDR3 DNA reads TGTGCCAGCAGCCCGACCGTAAATGAAAAACTGTTTTTT.

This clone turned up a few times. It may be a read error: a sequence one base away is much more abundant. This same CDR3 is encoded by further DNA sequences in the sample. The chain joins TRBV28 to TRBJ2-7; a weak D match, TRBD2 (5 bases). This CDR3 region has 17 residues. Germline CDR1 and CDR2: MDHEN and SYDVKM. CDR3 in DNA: TGTGCCAGCAGCTTATCGGCTGGGGTCGCCGCGGGTTACGAGCAGTACTTC. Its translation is CASSLSAGVAAGYEQYF.

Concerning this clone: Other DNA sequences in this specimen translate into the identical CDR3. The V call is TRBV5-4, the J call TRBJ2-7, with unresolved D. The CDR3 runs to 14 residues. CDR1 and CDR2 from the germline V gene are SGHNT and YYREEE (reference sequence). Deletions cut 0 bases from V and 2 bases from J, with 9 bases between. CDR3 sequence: CASSLVSSPYEQYF. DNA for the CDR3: TGTGCCAGCAGCTTGGTTTCCAGCCCCTACGAGCAGTACTTC.

Here the CDR3 reads CASTRQGPPNNEQFF. The CDR3 region has the DNA TGTGCCAGCACCCGGCAGGGCCCACCTAACAATGAGCAGTTCTTC. V and J are TRBV2 and TRBJ2-1, with D perhaps TRBD1 (5 bases). The V gene's germline CDR1 is SNHLY and CDR2 FYNNEI. The germline V and J ends were trimmed by 7 bases and 5 bases, with 18 bases remaining between them. CDR3 size: 15 residues.

The CDR3 region has the DNA TGTGCCAGCTCACCACCGGGGGGCTTAAACATTCAGTACTTC. Translated, it gives CASSPPGGLNIQYF. The J gene is TRBJ2-4, the V gene TRBV18, with D perhaps being TRBD1 or TRBD2 (6 bases each). The CDR3 spans 14 residues. Trimming shortened V by 0 bases and J by 6 bases, and 9 bases separated the two germline ends. CDR1 and CDR2 from the germline V gene are KGHSH and LQKENI.

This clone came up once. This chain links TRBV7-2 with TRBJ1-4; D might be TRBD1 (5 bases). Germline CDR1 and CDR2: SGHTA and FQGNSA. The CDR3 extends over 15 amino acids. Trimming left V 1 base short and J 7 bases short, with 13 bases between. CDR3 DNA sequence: TGTGCCAGCAGCTTAGTCGGGGGGGGAAGTGAAAAACTGTTTTTT. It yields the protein CASSLVGGGSEKLFF.

The CDR3 protein is CASSAGQENTEAFF. The CDR3 coding sequence is TGTGCCAGCAGTGCTGGACAGGAGAACACTGAAGCTTTCTTT. The chain links TRBV6-1 to TRBJ1-1; 7 bases align to TRBD1. J gave up 1 base and V 4 bases, and 3 bases lay outside the gene matches. CDR1 is MNHNS and CDR2 is SASEGT in the germline V gene. There are 14 residues in the CDR3.

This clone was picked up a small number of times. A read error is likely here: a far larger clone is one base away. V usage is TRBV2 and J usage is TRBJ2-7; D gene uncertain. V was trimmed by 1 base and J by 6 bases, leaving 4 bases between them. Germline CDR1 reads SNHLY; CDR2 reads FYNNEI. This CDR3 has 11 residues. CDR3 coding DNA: TGTGCCAGCAGTGAAGTGGCCGAGCAGTACTTC. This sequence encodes CASSEVAEQYF.

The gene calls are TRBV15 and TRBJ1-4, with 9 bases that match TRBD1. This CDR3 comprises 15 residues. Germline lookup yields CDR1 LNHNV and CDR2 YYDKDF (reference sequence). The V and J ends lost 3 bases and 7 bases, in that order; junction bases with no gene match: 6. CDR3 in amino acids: CATSRYRGQGEKLFF. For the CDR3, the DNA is TGTGCCACCAGCAGGTACAGGGGGCAAGGTGAAAAACTGTTTTTT. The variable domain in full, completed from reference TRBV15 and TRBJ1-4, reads DAMVIQNPRYQVTQFGKPVTLSCSQTLNHNVMYWYQQKSSQAPKLLFHYYDKDFNNEADTPDNFQSRRPNTSFCFLDIRSPGLGDTAMYLCATSRYRGQGEKLFFGSGTQLSVL.

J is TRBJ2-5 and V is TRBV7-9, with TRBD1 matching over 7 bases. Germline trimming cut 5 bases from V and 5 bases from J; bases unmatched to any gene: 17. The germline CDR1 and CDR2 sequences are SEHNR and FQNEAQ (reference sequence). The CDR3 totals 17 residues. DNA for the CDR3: TGTGCCAGCAGCCCTACCCCTAAAAAGGGGGCCCGGGAGACCCAGTACTTC. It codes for CASSPTPKKGARETQYF. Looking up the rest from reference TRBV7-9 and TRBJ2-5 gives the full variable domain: DTGVSQNPRHKITKRGQNVTFRCDPISEHNRLYWYRQTLGQGPEFLTYFQNEAQLEKSRLLSDRFSAERPKGSFSTLEIQRTEQGDSAMYLCASSPTPKKGARETQYFGPGTRLLVL.

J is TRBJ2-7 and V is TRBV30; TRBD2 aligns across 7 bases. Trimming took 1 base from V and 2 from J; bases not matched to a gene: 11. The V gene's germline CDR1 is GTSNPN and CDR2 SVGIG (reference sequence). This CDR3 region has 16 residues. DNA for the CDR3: TGTGCCTGGAGTGGGGGAGGACTAGTAGCAACCTACGAGCAGTACTTC. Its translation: CAWSGGGLVATYEQYF.

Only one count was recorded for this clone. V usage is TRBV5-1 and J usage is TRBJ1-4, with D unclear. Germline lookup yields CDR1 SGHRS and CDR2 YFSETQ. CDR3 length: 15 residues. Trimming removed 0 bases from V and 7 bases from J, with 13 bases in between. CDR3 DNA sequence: TGCGCCAGCAGCTTGGACAGTTTCATATCTGAAAAACTGTTTTTT. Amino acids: CASSLDSFISEKLFF.

CDR3 region: CASSHLKASSYEQYF. In nucleotides, the CDR3 is TGCGCCAGCAGCCACCTAAAGGCTAGCTCCTACGAGCAGTACTTC. The chain uses TRBV4-1 and TRBJ2-5; no reliable D call. The J call may be faulty, since TRBJ2-7 better matches the DNA end. The CDR3 has 15 amino acids. CDR1 and CDR2 (germline): MGHRA, YSYEKL.

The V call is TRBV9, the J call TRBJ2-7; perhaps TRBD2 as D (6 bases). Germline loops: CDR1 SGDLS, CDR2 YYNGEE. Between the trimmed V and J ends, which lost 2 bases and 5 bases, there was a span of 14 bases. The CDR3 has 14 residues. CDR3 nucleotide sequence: TGTGCCAGCAGCGTTAGGGGCGGGATGGACGAGCAGTACTTC. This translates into CASSVRGGMDEQYF. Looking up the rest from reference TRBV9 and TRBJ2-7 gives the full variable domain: DSGVTQTPKHLITATGQRVTLRCSPRSGDLSVYWYQQSLDQGLQFLIQYYNGEERAKGNILERFSAQQFPDLHSELNLSSLELGDSALYFCASSVRGGMDEQYFGPGTRLTVT.

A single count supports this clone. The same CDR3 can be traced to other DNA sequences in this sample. CDR3 sequence (DNA): TGTGCCAGCAGCGTAGCAGGGGGCTCCTACAATGAGCAGTTCTTC. Amino acids: CASSVAGGSYNEQFF. V is TRBV9 and J is TRBJ2-1; 7 positions match TRBD1. CDR1 and CDR2 from the germline V gene are SGDLS and YYNGEE. Germline trimming cut 0 bases from V and 0 bases from J; bases unmatched to any gene: 0. There are 15 residues in the CDR3.